This passage covers 20 T cell receptor beta chains from one sample sequenced in a study of a mutant IDH1 vaccine in newly diagnosed glioma. The repertoire was sequenced with immunoSEQ multiplex PCR; TCRdb's copy has only in-frame clones and lacks some. The profile shows about 34,000 clones, around 87% of them singletons. The time point is: week 47, end of study. The content of each vaccine dose was 300 ug of mutant IDH1 20-mer peptide, and topical imiquimod accompanied it. These receptors are not linked to any known antigen. Sequences were derived from PBMCs, sampled from a glioma patient whose treatment included an IDH1 peptide vaccine. These receptors were obtained from a woman aged 30 to 39 with glioma.

V usage is TRBV4-1 and J usage is TRBJ2-7; tentatively, D is TRBD1 (7 bases). Germline CDR1 MGHRA, CDR2 YSYEKL. This CDR3 has 14 residues. The V end lost 4 bases, the J end lost 6 bases, and 16 bases lay between the germline ends. The CDR3 region is CASSPGIRGAEQYF. CDR3 coding DNA: TGCGCCAGCAGCCCAGGTATCAGGGGGGCCGAGCAGTACTTC.

The gene calls are TRBV29-1 and TRBJ2-7, with D tentatively TRBD1 (5 bases). The CDR3 covers 10 residues. Trimming left V 6 bases short and J 4 bases short, with 7 bases between. Germline loops: CDR1 SQVTM, CDR2 ANQGSEA. This chain's CDR3 is CSVAGYEQYF. Written as DNA, the CDR3 is TGCAGCGTCGCAGGGTACGAGCAGTACTTC.

This chain uses TRBV5-5 with TRBJ1-1; TRBD1 agrees at 9 bases. The V gene's germline CDR1 is SGHKS and CDR2 YYEKEE (reference sequence). The trim removed 3 bases at V and 1 base at J, leaving 4 bases unmatched. CDR3 length equals 15 residues. The CDR3 DNA reads TGTGCCAGCAGCTGGGGGACAGGGACGAACACTGAAGCTTTCTTT. It codes for CASSWGTGTNTEAFF.

The CDR3 DNA reads TGTGCCTGGAGTATTACAGGGGGCGGGCAAGAGACCCAGTACTTC. Its protein is CAWSITGGGQETQYF. This chain joins TRBV30 and TRBJ2-5; TRBD1 agrees at 9 bases. The CDR3 runs to 15 residues. The trim removed 2 bases at V and 2 bases at J, leaving 6 bases unmatched. Germline V lookup: CDR1 GTSNPN, CDR2 SVGIG (reference sequence).

The gene calls are TRBV29-1 and TRBJ2-3; D is uncertain. The germline V and J ends were trimmed by 6 bases and 3 bases, with 7 bases remaining between them. Germline CDR1 and CDR2: SQVTM and ANQGSEA. The CDR3 loop spans 11 amino acids. The CDR3 loop reads CSVTPTDTQYF. The CDR3 region has the DNA TGCAGCGTGACCCCAACAGATACGCAGTATTTT.

The chain is built from TRBV29-1 and TRBJ1-2; D ambiguous. Germline lookup yields CDR1 SQVTM and CDR2 ANQGSEA. CDR3 size: 11 residues. Trimming stripped 4 bases from V and 6 bases from J, with 9 bases between. In DNA form, the CDR3 reads TGCAGCGTTGGAGGTACCCATGGCTACACCTTC. This gives the protein CSVGGTHGYTF.

The chain links TRBV7-9 to TRBJ2-5; D is uncertain. This CDR3 spans 11 amino acids. Trimming took off 3 bases at V and 3 bases at J, with 2 bases between the two ends. Germline loops: CDR1 SEHNR, CDR2 FQNEAQ (reference sequence). The CDR3 spells CASSFKETQYF. The CDR3 DNA follows: TGTGCCAGCAGCTTTAAAGAGACCCAGTACTTC.

CDR3 bases: TGTGCCAGCAGTGCCAGAGCCAATCAGCCCCAGCATTTT. Amino acids: CASSARANQPQHF. This rearrangement joins TRBV6-1 to TRBJ1-5; D remains ambiguous. CDR1 is MNHNS, CDR2 SASEGT, per germline. V was shortened by 4 bases and J by 3 bases, with 7 bases between the two germline ends. The CDR3 contains 13 residues.

This clone was seen just once. This sample also contains other DNA sequences that code for the same CDR3. V usage is TRBV5-1 and J usage is TRBJ1-1; D gene unclear. The germline V gene has CDR1 SGHRS and CDR2 YFSETQ. The CDR3 contains 14 residues. V lost 0 bases to trimming and J lost 4 bases, with 10 bases between them. The CDR3 nucleotides are TGCGCCAGCAGCTTGGCTCCTGGAGGCACTGAAGCTTTCTTT. As protein: CASSLAPGGTEAFF.

The chain couples TRBV6-1 to TRBJ1-2, with 9 positions matching TRBD1. There are 15 residues in the CDR3. V trimming: 5 bases; J trimming: 4 bases; junction bases outside the gene matches: 8. In germline, CDR1 is MNHNS, CDR2 SASEGT. The CDR3 spells CASSPDRGVAYGYTF. The CDR3 coding sequence is TGTGCCAGCAGTCCAGACAGGGGGGTTGCCTATGGCTACACCTTC.

The V gene is TRBV5-4, the J gene TRBJ1-1; no definite D call. The CDR3 contains 14 residues. Germline CDR1 SGHNT, CDR2 YYREEE (reference sequence). Trimming stripped 4 bases from V and 4 bases from J, with 14 bases between. Here the CDR3 reads CASSPSRGSTEAFF. CDR3 in DNA: TGTGCCAGCAGCCCCTCCCGAGGGAGCACTGAAGCTTTCTTT. The variable domain in full, with the rest retrieved from reference TRBV5-4 and TRBJ1-1, is ETGVTQSPTHLIKTRGQQVTLRCSSQSGHNTVSWYQQALGQGPQFIFQYYREEENGRGNFPPRFSGLQFPNYSSELNVNALELDDSALYLCASSPSRGSTEAFFGQGTRLTVV.

The V call is TRBV5-1, the J call TRBJ2-1; 10 bases are shared with TRBD1. Germline V gene lookup returns CDR1 SGHRS and CDR2 YFSETQ. CDR3 length: 15 residues. With 2 bases clipped from V and 2 bases from J, the junction kept 1 base outside the gene matches. The CDR3 bases are TGCGCCAGCAGCTTCGGGACAGGGGCCTACAATGAGCAGTTCTTC. It yields the protein CASSFGTGAYNEQFF. The full variable domain, with the rest looked up from reference TRBV5-1 and TRBJ2-1, is KAGVTQTPRYLIKTRGQQVTLSCSPISGHRSVSWYQQTPGQGLQFLFEYFSETQRNKGNFPGRFSGRQFSNSRSEMNVSTLELGDSALYLCASSFGTGAYNEQFFGPGTRLTVL.

This clone was recorded a few times. J is TRBJ1-6 and V is TRBV9; D possibly corresponds to TRBD1 (5 bases). The CDR3 is made up of 14 amino acids. Germline V CDR1 and CDR2: SGDLS, YYNGEE. The V end lost 3 bases, the J end lost 9 bases, and 13 bases lay between the germline ends. For the CDR3, the DNA is TGTGCCAGCAGCGAGGGGTTCGCCCTTTCACCCCTCCACTTT. Protein: CASSEGFALSPLHF.

V and J are TRBV21-1 and TRBJ1-2. TRBV21-1 is noted as a pseudogene. This CDR3 is 12 amino acids long. The CDR3 nucleotides are TGTGCCAGCAGAGGAGAGGCTAATGGCTACACCTTC. Its protein product is CASRGEANGYTF.

V gene TRBV19 combines with J gene TRBJ1-2; TRBD1 aligns across 8 bases. V gave up 4 bases and J gave up 6 bases; unmatched junction bases: 4. Germline V CDR1 and CDR2: LNHDA, SQIVND (reference sequence). The CDR3 has 13 amino acids. The CDR3 DNA is TGTGCCAGTAGTACTTACAGGGGGGATGGCTACACCTTC. Translating gives CASSTYRGDGYTF.

This clone was observed a handful of times. The chain recombines TRBV4-3 with TRBJ1-5, with 7 bases lining up with TRBD1. The V gene end was trimmed by 4 bases and the J gene end by 8 bases; junction bases not matched to a gene: 8. The CDR3 is 14 residues long. Germline CDR1 and CDR2: LGHNA and YSLEER. Here the CDR3 reads CASSLVGGGEPQHF. The CDR3 DNA sequence: TGCGCCAGCAGCCTAGTAGGGGGCGGGGAGCCCCAGCATTTT.

V usage is TRBV2 and J usage is TRBJ1-1, with TRBD1 as a possible D gene (6 bases). This CDR3 region has 13 residues. Germline values: CDR1 SNHLY, CDR2 FYNNEI. The V and J ends lost 7 bases and 4 bases respectively, with 13 bases between them. Here the CDR3 DNA reads TGTGCCAGCACCCCACAGGGAAGCACTGAAGCTTTCTTT. Protein: CASTPQGSTEAFF.

The chain links TRBV9 to TRBJ1-4; the D is unclear. CDR3 length: 15 amino acids. Germline V CDR1 and CDR2: SGDLS, YYNGEE. V was trimmed by 3 bases and J by 1 base, leaving 10 bases between them. The chain's CDR3 is CASSADGETNEKLFF. The CDR3 bases are TGTGCCAGCAGCGCCGACGGGGAAACTAATGAAAAACTGTTTTTT.

CDR3 sequence: CASSVGGGAADTQYF. For the CDR3, the DNA is TGTGCCAGCAGCGTCGGCGGGGGGGCTGCAGATACGCAGTATTTT. The chain recombines TRBV9 with TRBJ2-3; 9 nucleotides match TRBD2. Looked up from germline, CDR1 is SGDLS and CDR2 is YYNGEE. The CDR3 has 15 residues. V was pared by 2 bases and J by 4 bases, with 5 bases of the junction left unmatched. The full variable domain, rest sourced from reference TRBV9 and TRBJ2-3, is DSGVTQTPKHLITATGQRVTLRCSPRSGDLSVYWYQQSLDQGLQFLIQYYNGEERAKGNILERFSAQQFPDLHSELNLSSLELGDSALYFCASSVGGGAADTQYFGPGTRLTVL.

The chain uses TRBV30 and TRBJ1-5; perhaps TRBD1 as D (6 bases). V lost 5 bases, J lost 7 bases, and 15 bases lay in between. This CDR3 contains 13 residues. Germline V gene lookup returns CDR1 GTSNPN and CDR2 SVGIG (reference sequence). In nucleotides, the CDR3 is TGTGCCTGGTCCCGACAGGAGGGCCAGCCCCAGCATTTT. This gives the protein CAWSRQEGQPQHF.